Detailed here is one T cell receptor (beta chain). Method: immunoSEQ multiplex PCR; TCRdb's copy keeps in-frame clones and lacks some. The table records roughly 400,000 clones, about 90% of them present only once. The sample is drawn from a study of blood T cell repertoires in COVID-19. The CDR3 contains 18 residues. The material sequenced was PBMCs or T cells enriched from blood (not recorded which). This receptor was taken from a man in his late teens or twenties who had recovered from COVID-19. The V and J genes are TRBV21-1 and TRBJ1-3. TRBV21-1 is noted as a pseudogene. CDR3 amino acids: CASSKGLRQGGSGNTIYF. DNA of the CDR3: TGTGCCAGCAGCAAAGGGCTACGGCAGGGAGGTTCTGGAAACACCATATATTTT.